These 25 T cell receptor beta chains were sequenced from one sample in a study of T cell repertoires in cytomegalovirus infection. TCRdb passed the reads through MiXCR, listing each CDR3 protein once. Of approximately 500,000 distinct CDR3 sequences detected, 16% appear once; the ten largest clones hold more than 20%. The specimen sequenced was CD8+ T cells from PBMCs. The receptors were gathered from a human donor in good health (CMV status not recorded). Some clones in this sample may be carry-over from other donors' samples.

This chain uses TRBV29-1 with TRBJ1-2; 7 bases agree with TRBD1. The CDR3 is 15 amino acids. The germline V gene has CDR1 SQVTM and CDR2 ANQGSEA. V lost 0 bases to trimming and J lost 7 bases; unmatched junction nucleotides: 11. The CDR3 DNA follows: TGCAGCGTTGAAGATTTTAACAGGGGAATAGGTGGCTACACCTTC. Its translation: CSVEDFNRGIGGYTF.

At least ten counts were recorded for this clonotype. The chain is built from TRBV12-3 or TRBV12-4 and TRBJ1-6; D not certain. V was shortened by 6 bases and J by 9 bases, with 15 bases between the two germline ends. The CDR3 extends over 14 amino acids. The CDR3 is CASRVRSTASPLHF. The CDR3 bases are TGTGCCAGCAGGGTAAGGTCAACAGCTTCACCCCTCCACTTT.

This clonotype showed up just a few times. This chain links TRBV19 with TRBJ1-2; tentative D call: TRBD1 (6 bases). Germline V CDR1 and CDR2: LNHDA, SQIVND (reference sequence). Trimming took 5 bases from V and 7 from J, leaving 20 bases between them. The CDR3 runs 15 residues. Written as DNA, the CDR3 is TGTGCCAGTAGTTACGACCTGGGACAAACGCGTGGCTACACCTTC. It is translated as CASSYDLGQTRGYTF.

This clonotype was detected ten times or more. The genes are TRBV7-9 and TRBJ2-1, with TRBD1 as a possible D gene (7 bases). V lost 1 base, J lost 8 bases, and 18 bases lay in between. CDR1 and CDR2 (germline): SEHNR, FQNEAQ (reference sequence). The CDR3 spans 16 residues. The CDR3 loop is CASSLGAEGAGDEQFF. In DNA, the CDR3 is TGTGCCAGCAGCTTAGGGGCGGAGGGGGCAGGCGATGAGCAGTTCTTC.

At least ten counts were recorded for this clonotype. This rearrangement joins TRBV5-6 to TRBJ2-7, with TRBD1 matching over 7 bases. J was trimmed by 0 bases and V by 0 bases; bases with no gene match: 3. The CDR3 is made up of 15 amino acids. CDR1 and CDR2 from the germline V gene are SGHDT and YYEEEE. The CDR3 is CASSLVGDSSYEQYF. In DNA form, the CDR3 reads TGTGCCAGCAGCTTGGTGGGGGACAGCTCCTACGAGCAGTACTTC.

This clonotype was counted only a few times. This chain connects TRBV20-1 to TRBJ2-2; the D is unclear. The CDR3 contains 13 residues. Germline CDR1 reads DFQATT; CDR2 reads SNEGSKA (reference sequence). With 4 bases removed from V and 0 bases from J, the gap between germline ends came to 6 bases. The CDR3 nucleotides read TGCAGTGCTATCGGTTCGAACACCGGGGAGCTGTTTTTT. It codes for CSAIGSNTGELFF.

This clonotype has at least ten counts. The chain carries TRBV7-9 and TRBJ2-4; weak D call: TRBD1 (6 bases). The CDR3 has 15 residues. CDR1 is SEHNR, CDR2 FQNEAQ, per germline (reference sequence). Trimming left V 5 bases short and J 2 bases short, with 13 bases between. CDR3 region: CASSPQDSTKNIQYF. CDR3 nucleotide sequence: TGTGCCAGCAGCCCTCAGGACAGTACCAAAAACATTCAGTACTTC.

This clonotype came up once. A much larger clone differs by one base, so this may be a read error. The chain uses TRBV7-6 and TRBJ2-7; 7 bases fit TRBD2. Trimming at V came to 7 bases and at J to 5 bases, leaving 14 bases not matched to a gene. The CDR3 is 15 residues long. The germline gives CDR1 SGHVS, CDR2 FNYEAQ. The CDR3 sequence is CASTKWGGPQDEQYF. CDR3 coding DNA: TGTGCCAGCACCAAATGGGGGGGACCTCAGGACGAGCAGTACTTC.

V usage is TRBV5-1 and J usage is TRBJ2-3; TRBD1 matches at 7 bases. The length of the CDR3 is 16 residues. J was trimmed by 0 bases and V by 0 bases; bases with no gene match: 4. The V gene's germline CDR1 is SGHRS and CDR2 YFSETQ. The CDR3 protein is CASSLENRGSTDTQYF. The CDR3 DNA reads TGCGCCAGCAGCTTGGAGAACAGGGGTAGCACAGATACGCAGTATTTT.

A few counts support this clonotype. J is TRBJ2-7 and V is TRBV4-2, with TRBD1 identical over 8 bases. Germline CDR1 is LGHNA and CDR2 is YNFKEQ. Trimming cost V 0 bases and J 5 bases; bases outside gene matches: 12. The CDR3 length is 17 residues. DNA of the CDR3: TGTGCCAGCAGCCAAGACCCCCCATGGACAGGGCGTCACGAGCAGTACTTC. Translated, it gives CASSQDPPWTGRHEQYF.

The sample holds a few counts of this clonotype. This chain's CDR3 is CASSEGGWYTGELFF. In DNA, the CDR3 is TGTGCCAGCAGTGAAGGAGGGTGGTACACCGGGGAGCTGTTTTTT. The J gene is TRBJ2-2, the V gene TRBV2; TRBD2 is a possible D gene (5 bases). The germline V and J ends were trimmed by 1 base and 3 bases, with 9 bases remaining between them. Germline loops: CDR1 SNHLY, CDR2 FYNNEI. The CDR3 length is 15 residues.

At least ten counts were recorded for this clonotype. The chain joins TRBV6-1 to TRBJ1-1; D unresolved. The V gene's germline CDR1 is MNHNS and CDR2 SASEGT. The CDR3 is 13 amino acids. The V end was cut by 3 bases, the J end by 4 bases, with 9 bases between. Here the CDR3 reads CASSDPPSTEAFF. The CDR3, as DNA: TGTGCCAGCAGTGATCCACCGAGCACTGAAGCTTTCTTT.

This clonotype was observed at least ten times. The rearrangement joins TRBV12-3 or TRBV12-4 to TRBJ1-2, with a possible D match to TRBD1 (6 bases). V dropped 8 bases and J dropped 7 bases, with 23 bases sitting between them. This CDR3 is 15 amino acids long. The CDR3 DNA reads TGTGCCAGCCTAACCGTCTCAGGGGAGGTTTTTGGCTACACCTTC. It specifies CASLTVSGEVFGYTF.

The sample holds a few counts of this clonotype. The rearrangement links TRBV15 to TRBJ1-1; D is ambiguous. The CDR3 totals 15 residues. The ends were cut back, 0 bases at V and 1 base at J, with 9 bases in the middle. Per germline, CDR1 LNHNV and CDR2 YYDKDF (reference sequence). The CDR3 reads CATSRDLAKNTEAFF. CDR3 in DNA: TGTGCCACCAGCAGAGATTTAGCCAAGAACACTGAAGCTTTCTTT.

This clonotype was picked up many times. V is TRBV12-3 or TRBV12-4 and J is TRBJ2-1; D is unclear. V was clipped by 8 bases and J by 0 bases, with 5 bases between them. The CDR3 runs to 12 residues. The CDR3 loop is CASRSSYNEQFF. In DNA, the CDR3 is TGTGCCAGCCGGAGCTCCTACAATGAGCAGTTCTTC.

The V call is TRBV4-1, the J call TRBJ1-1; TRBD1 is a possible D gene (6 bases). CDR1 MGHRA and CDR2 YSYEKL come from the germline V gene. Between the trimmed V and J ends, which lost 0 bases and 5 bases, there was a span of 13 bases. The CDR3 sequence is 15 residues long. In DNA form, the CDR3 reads TGCGCCAGCAGCCAAGAAATTACGGGGGCTACTGAAGCTTTCTTT. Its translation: CASSQEITGATEAFF.

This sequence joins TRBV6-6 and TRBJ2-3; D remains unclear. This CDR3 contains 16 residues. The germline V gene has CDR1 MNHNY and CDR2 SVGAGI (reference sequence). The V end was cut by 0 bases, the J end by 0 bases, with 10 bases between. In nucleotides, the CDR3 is TGTGCCAGCAGTTACTCGATATCGGAGAGCACAGATACGCAGTATTTT. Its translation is CASSYSISESTDTQYF.

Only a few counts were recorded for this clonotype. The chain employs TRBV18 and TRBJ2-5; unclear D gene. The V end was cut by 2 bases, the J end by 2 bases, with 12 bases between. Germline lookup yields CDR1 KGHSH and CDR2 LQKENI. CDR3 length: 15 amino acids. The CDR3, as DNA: TGTGCCAGCTCACCAGATGAGACGCTGCAAGAGACCCAGTACTTC. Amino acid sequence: CASSPDETLQETQYF.

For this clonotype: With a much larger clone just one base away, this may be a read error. CDR3 region: CSVEGGVVAAYEQYF. CDR3 nucleotide sequence: TGCAGCGTTGAAGGGGGAGTGGTAGCAGCCTACGAGCAGTACTTC. J is TRBJ2-7 and V is TRBV29-1, with TRBD2 as a possible D gene (5 bases). With 1 base removed from V and 2 bases from J, the gap between germline ends came to 15 bases. The germline V gene encodes CDR1 SQVTM and CDR2 ANQGSEA. This CDR3 comprises 15 residues.

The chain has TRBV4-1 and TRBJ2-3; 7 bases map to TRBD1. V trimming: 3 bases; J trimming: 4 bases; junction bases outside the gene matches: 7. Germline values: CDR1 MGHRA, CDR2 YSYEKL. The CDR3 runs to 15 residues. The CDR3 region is CASSQTGLLSDTQYF. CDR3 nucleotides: TGCGCCAGCAGCCAGACAGGGCTCCTGTCAGATACGCAGTATTTT.

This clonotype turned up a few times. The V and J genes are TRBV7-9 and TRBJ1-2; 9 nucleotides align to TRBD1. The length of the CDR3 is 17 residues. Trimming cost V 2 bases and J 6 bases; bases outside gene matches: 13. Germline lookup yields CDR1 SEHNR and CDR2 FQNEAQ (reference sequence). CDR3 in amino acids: CASSLSATGTGLDGYTF. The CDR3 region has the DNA TGTGCCAGCAGCTTATCGGCCACCGGGACAGGGCTCGATGGCTACACCTTC.

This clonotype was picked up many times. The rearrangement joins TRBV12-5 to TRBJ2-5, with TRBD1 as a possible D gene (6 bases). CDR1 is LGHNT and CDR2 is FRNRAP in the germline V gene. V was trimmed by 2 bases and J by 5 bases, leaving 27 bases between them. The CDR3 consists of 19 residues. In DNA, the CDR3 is TGTGCTAGTGGTTTGTCTACTACATCAACAGGGCCCCTCCGGGAGACCCAGTACTTC. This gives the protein CASGLSTTSTGPLRETQYF.

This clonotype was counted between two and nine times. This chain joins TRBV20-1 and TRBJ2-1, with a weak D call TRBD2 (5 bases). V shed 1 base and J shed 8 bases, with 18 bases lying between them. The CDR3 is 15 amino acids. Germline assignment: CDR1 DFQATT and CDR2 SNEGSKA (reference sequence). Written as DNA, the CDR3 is TGCAGTGCTAGAGTGAGGGTGGATCCTAACTATGAGCAGTTCTTC. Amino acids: CSARVRVDPNYEQFF.

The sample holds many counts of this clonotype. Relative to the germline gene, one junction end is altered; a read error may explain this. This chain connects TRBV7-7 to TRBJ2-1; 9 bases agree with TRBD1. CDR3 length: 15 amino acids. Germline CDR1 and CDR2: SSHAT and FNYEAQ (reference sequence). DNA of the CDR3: TGTGCTAGCAGCCGGGACAGGGAAGGGATCGATGAGCAGTTCTTC. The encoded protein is CASSRDREGIDEQFF.

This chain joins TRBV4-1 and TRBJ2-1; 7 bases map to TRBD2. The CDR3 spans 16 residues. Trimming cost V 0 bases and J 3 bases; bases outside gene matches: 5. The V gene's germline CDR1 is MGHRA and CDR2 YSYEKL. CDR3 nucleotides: TGCGCCAGCAGCCAAGAGGGAGGACTAGTCTACAATGAGCAGTTCTTC. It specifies CASSQEGGLVYNEQFF.